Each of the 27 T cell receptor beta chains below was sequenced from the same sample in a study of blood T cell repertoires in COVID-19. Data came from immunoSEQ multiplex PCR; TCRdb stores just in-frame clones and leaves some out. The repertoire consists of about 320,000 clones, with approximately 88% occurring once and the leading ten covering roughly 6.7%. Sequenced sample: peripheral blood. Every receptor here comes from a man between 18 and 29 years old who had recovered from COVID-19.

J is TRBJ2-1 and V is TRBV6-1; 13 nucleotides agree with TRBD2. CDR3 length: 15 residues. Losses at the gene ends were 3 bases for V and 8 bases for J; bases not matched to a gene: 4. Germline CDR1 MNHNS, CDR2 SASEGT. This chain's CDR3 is CASSERTSGGYEQFF. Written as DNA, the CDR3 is TGTGCCAGCAGTGAGCGGACTAGCGGGGGCTATGAGCAGTTCTTC.

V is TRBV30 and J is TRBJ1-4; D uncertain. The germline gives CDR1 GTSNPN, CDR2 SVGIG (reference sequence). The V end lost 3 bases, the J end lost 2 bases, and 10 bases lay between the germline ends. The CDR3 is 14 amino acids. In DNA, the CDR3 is TGTGCCTGGAGCCAGGCGGGGACTAATGAAAAACTGTTTTTT. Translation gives CAWSQAGTNEKLFF.

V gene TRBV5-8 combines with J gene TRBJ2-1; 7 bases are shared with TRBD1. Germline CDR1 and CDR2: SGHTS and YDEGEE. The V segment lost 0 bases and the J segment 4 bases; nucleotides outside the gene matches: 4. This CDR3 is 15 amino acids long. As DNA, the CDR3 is TGTGCCAGCAGCTTGGAGGGGGCGGGTTACAATGAGCAGTTCTTC. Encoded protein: CASSLEGAGYNEQFF.

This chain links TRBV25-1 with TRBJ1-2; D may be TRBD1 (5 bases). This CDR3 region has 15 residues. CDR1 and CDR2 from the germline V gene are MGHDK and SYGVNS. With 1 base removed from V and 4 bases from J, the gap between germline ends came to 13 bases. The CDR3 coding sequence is TGTGCCAGCAGTGAATTATCCTCAGGGCCCTATGGCTACACCTTC. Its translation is CASSELSSGPYGYTF.

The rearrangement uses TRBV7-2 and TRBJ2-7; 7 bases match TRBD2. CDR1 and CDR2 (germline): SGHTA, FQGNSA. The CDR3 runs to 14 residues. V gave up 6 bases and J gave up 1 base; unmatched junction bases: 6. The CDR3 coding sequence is TGTGCCAGCAGTCAAAGCGGGGCTTCCTACGAGCAGTACTTC. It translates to CASSQSGASYEQYF.

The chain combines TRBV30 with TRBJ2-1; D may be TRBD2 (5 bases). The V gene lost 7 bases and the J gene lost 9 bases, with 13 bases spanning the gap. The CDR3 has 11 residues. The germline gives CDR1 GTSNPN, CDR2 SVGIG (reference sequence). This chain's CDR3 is CASSLGVEQFF. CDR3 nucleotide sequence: TGTGCCTCTTCCCTCGGGGTTGAGCAGTTCTTC.

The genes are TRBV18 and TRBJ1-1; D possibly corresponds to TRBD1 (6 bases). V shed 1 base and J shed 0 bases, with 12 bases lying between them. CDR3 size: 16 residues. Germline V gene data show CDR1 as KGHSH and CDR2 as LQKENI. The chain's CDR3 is CASSPRAGAMNTEAFF. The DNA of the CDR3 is TGTGCCAGCTCACCACGGGCAGGGGCTATGAACACTGAAGCTTTCTTT.

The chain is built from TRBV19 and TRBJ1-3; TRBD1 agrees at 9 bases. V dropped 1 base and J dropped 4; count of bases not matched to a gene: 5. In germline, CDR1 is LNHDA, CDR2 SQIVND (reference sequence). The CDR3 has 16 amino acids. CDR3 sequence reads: CASSIAGTGRGNTIYF. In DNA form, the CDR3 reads TGTGCCAGTAGTATAGCCGGGACAGGGAGAGGAAACACCATATATTTT.

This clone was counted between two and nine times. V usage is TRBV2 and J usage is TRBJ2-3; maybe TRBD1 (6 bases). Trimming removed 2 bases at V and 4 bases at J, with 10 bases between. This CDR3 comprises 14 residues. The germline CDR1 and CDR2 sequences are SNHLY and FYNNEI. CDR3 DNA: TGTGCCAGCAGTGAAAGCAGGGGTGCAGATACGCAGTATTTT. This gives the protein CASSESRGADTQYF. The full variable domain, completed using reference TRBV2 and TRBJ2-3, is EPEVTQTPSHQVTQMGQEVILRCVPISNHLYFYWYRQILGQKVEFLVSFYNNEISEKSEIFDDQFSVERPDGSNFTLKIRSTKLEDSAMYFCASSESRGADTQYFGPGTRLTVL.

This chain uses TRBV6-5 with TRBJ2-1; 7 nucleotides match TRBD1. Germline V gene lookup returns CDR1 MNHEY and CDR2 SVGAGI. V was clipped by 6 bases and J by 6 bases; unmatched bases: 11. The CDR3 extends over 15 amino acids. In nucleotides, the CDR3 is TGTGCCAGCAGGAACCAGCCGACAGGGCTCAATGAGCAGTTCTTC. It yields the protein CASRNQPTGLNEQFF.

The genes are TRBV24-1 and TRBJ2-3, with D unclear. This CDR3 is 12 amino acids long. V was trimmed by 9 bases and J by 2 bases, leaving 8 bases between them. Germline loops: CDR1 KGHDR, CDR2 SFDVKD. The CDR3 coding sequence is TGTGCCACCTCGGCGGACACAGATACGCAGTATTTT. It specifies CATSADTDTQYF.

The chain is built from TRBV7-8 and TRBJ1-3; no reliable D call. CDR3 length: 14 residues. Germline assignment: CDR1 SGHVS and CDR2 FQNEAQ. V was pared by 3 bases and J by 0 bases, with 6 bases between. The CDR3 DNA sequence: TGTGCCAGCAGCTTTGGGAGCTCTGGAAACACCATATATTTT. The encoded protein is CASSFGSSGNTIYF.

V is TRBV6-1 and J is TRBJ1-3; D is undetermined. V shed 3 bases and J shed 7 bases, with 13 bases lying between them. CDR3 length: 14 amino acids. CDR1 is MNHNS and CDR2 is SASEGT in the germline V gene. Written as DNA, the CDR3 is TGTGCCAGCAGTGATATGGGAGGGTTGAACACCATATATTTT. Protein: CASSDMGGLNTIYF.

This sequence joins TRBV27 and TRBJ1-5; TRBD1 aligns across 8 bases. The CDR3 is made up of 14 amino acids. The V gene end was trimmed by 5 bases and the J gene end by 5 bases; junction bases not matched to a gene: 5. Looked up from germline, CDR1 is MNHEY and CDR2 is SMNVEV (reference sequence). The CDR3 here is CASSHRGSYQPQHF. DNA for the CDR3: TGTGCCAGCAGTCACAGGGGGTCTTATCAGCCCCAGCATTTT.

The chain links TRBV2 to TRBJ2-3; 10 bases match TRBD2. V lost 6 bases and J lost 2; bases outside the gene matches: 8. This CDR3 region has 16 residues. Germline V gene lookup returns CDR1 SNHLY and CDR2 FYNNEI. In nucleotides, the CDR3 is TGTGCCAGCAGACCCGGACTAGCGGCATTCACAGATACGCAGTATTTT. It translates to CASRPGLAAFTDTQYF.

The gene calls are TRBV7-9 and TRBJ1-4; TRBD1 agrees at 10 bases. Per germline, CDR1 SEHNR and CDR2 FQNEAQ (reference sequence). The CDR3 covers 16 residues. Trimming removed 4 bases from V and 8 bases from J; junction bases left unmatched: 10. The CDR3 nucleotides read TGTGCCAGCAGCTCCACCCTGACAGGGGGCTTCGAAAAACTGTTTTTT. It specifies CASSSTLTGGFEKLFF. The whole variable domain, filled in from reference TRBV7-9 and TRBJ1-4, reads DTGVSQNPRHKITKRGQNVTFRCDPISEHNRLYWYRQTLGQGPEFLTYFQNEAQLEKSRLLSDRFSAERPKGSFSTLEIQRTEQGDSAMYLCASSSTLTGGFEKLFFGSGTQLSVL.

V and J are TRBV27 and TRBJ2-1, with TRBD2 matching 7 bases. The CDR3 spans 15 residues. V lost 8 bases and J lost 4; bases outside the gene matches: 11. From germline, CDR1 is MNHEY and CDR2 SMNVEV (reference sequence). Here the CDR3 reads CASPPSGTPYNEQFF. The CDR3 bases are TGTGCCAGCCCGCCGAGCGGGACCCCTTACAATGAGCAGTTCTTC.

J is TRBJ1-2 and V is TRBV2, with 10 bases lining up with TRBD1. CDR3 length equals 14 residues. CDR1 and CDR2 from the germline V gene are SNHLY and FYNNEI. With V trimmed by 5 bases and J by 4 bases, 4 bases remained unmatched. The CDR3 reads CASSTGTGVYGYTF. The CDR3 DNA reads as TGTGCCAGCAGTACCGGGACAGGGGTCTATGGCTACACCTTC.

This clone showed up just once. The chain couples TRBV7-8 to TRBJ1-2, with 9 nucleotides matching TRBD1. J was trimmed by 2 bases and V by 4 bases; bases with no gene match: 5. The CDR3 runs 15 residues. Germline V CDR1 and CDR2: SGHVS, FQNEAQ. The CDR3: CASSSPGQGNYGYTF. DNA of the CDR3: TGTGCCAGCAGCTCCCCGGGACAGGGAAACTATGGCTACACCTTC.

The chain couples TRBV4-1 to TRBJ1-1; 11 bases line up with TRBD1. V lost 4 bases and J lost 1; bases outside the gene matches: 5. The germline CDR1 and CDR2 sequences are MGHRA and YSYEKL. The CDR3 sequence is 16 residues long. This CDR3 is CASSLGQGASNTEAFF. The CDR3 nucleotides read TGCGCCAGCAGCCTCGGACAGGGGGCGTCGAACACTGAAGCTTTCTTT.

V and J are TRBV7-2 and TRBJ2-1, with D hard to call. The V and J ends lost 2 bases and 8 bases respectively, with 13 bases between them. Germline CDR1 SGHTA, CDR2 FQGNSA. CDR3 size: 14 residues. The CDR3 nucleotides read TGTGCCAGCAGCTTACTTAGCTCGGTGGATGAGCAGTTCTTC. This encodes CASSLLSSVDEQFF.

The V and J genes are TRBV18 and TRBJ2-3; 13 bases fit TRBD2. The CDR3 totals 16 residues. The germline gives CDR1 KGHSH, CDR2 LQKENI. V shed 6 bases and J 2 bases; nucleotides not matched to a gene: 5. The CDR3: CASSLLAGGSTDTQYF. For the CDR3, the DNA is TGTGCCAGCTCCCTACTAGCGGGGGGGTCCACAGATACGCAGTATTTT.

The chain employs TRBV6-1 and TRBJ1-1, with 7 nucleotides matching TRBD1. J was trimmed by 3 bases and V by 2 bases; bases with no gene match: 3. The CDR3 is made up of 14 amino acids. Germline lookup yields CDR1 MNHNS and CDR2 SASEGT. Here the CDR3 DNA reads TGTGCCAGCAGTGAACTTACAGGGGACACTGAAGCTTTCTTT. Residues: CASSELTGDTEAFF.

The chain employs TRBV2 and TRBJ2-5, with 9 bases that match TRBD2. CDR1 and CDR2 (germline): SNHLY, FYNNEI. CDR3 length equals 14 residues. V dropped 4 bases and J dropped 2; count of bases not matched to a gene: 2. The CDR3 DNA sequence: TGTGCCAGCAGTGGACTAGCGGCTCAAGAGACCCAGTACTTC. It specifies CASSGLAAQETQYF.

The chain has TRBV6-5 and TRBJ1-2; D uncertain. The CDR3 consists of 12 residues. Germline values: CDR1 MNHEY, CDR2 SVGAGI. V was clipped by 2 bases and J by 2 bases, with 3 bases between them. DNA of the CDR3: TGTGCCAGCAGTTACCAGAACTATGGCTACACCTTC. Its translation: CASSYQNYGYTF.

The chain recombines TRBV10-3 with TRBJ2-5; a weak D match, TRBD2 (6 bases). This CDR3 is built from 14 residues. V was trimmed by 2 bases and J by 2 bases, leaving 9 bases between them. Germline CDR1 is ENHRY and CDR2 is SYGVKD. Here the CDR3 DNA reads TGTGCCATCAGTGAGGGGGGGAGACAAGAGACCCAGTACTTC. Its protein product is CAISEGGRQETQYF.

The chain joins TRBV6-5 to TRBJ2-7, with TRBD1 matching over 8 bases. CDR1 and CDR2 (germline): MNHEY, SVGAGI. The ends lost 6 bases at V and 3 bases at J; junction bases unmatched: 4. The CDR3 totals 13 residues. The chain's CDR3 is CASRRTGYYEQYF. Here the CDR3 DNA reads TGTGCCAGCAGACGGACAGGGTACTACGAGCAGTACTTC.